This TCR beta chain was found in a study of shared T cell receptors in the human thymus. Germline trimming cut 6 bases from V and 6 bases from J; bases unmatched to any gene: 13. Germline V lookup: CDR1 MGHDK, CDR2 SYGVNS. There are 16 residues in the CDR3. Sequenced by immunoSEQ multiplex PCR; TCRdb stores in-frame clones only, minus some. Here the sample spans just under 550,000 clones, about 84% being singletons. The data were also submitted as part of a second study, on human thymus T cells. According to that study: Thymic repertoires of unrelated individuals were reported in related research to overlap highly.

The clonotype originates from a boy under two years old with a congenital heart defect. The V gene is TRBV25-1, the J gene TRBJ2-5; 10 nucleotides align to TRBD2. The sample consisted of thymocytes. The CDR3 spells CASSQTSSGSLKTQYF. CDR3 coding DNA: TGTGCCAGCAGCCAAACTTCTAGCGGGAGCCTGAAGACCCAGTACTTC.